Listed below are T cell receptor beta chains from one sample, sequenced in a study of shared clonotypes between healthy human individuals. TCRdb's table, derived via immunoSEQ multiplex PCR, lists solely in-frame clones and lacks some. Of hundreds of thousands of clones in the sample, 55% to 75% are singletons; the top ten hold approximately 1.8%. Material for sequencing was memory CD4+ T cells sorted from blood. These receptors were obtained from a woman aged 25 to 39 in good health. Each CDR3 is given with its conserved first and last residue. Fields, in order: D gene, V gene, CDR3 protein. The D gene is left open where the match is weak.

TRBD1	TRBV5-1	CASSSRTGVDPGSPLHF
.	TRBV6-6	CASTYGEASYEQYF
.	TRBV11-2	CASSLYEGLRPQETQYF
.	TRBV28	CASSLDQGRLFF
.	TRBV28	CASSLTRGNYGYTF
.	TRBV18	CASSPGQLNTEAFF
TRBD1	TRBV6-1	CASSVTGGKTQYGYTF
TRBD2	TRBV28	CASRYSGINDEQYF
.	TRBV29-1	CSADGTLTDTQYF
TRBD1	TRBV18	CASSPGQGLNTEAFF
TRBD2	TRBV15	CATSRDVAGEGEQYF
.	TRBV2	CASSEEGGMNTEAFF
.	TRBV28	CASSLGGPANYGYTF
TRBD2	TRBV19	CASTRSGSVATGELFF
.	TRBV28	CASSYGGQPETQYF
TRBD2	TRBV11-3	CASSLGLAGADEQFF
.	TRBV18	CASSRVLVGDNEKLFF
TRBD2	TRBV30	CAWSTSGLAGGKETQYF
.	TRBV4-2	CASSQGEGASGTDTQYF
.	TRBV5-6	CASSRTRNTEAFF
.	TRBV18	CASYTSWDTDTQYF
.	TRBV7-9	CASSLARDYEQYF
.	TRBV6-5	CASSRKEDGTYEQYF
.	TRBV19	CASKSDYQETQYF
TRBD2	TRBV12-5	CASGLWEGSEQFF
.	TRBV15	CATSRLTNSPLHF
.	TRBV4-1	CASSQVTKLSNQPQHF
.	TRBV2	CASSRTESSYEQYF
TRBD2	TRBV6-5	CASRNGGDQETQYF
TRBD1	TRBV14	CASSPPGGHEQFF
TRBD1	TRBV4-2	CASSPNRGPFKEKLFF
.	TRBV5-1	CASSFAGQGSGYTF
.	TRBV28	CASSPQDGQPQHF
.	TRBV6-5	CASSWQGVSQETQYF
TRBD2	TRBV4-2	CASSQDPTEGGPGELFF
.	TRBV5-1	CTSSPLPTSTDTQYF
TRBD1	TRBV4-1	CASSPTFFLQGAHDEQFF